Listed here are 3 T cell receptor beta chains from one sample, sequenced in a study of identical twins (dated by TCRdb to about 2016). Library generation was performed with 5' RACE. Sequencing relied on an Illumina HiSeq 2000. In TCRdb, the public reads were trimmed at Q25 with fastp and aligned with MiXCR, with productive beta chains retained. Identical CDR3 proteins give one entry, which carries the most common genes and DNA. The sample table shows fewer than 500,000 distinct CDR3 sequences, and roughly an eighth are seen once. Of the sample, approximately 0.98% is held by the ten largest clones. These records were also assigned to another study, of yellow fever vaccine responses in identical twins.

Specimen: CD4+ T cells sorted from blood. The source is a woman between 18 and 29 years old in good health.

This clonotype has more than one count but fewer than ten. The chain carries TRBV12-3 or TRBV12-4 and TRBJ1-6, with D unclear. Trimming removed 0 bases at V and 7 bases at J, with 7 bases between. The CDR3 covers 14 residues. The CDR3 spells CASSLAVANSPLHF. CDR3 bases: TGTGCCAGCAGTTTAGCGGTGGCGAATTCACCCCTCCACTTT.

This clonotype has just a few counts. This chain connects TRBV29-1 to TRBJ1-2; the D gene is possibly TRBD1 (5 bases). Germline assignment: CDR1 SQVTM and CDR2 ANQGSEA. V dropped 4 bases and J dropped 7 bases, with 16 bases sitting between them. The CDR3 is 13 amino acids. The CDR3 loop reads CSVVPGPVLGYTF. CDR3 DNA: TGCAGCGTTGTCCCAGGGCCCGTACTTGGCTACACCTTC.

This clonotype was picked up a small number of times. CDR3 sequence reads: CASSLDLGGPNTGELFF. The CDR3 region has the DNA TGTGCCAGCAGCTTAGATCTGGGGGGACCGAACACCGGGGAGCTGTTTTTT. V usage is TRBV7-6 and J usage is TRBJ2-2, with D maybe TRBD2 (6 bases). The germline V gene encodes CDR1 SGHVS and CDR2 FNYEAQ. This CDR3 has 17 residues. The germline V and J ends were trimmed by 1 base and 0 bases, with 12 bases remaining between them.